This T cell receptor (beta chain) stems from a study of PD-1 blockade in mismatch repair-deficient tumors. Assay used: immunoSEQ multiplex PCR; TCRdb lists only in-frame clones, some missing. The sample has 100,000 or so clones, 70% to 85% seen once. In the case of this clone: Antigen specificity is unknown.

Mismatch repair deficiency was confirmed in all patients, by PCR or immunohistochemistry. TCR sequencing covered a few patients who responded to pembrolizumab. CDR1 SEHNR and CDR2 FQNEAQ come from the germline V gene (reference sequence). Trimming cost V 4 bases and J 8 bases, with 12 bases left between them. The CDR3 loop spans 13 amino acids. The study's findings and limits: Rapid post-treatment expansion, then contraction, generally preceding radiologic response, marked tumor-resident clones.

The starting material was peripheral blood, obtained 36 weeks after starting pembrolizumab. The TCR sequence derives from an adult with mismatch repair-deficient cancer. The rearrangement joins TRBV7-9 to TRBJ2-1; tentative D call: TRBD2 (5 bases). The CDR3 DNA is TGTGCCAGCAGCTCCCTAGTTAGCGATGAGCAGTTCTTC. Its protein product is CASSSLVSDEQFF.